This T cell receptor (beta chain) is drawn from a study of cytomegalovirus exposure and HLA in healthy donors. A multiplex PCR was run with 60 Vbeta primers and 13 Jbeta primers. Clones were sequenced by immunoSEQ multiplex PCR, and TCRdb holds only the in-frame ones, with some missing. This sample has 120,000 or so clones, with about four fifths found just once. Concerning this clone itself: Its antigen is not identified.

General study points: A later analysis found TCR association rates differed by HLA locus, highest for DRB1 and lowest for HLA-C. Some TCR beta chains (roughly 150 of them) were listed as cytomegalovirus-associated. V segments that were indistinguishable, TRBV6-2 and TRBV6-3 among them, were omitted from analysis.

The CDR3 is made up of 16 amino acids. After removal of 0 bases from V and 3 bases from J, the junction contained 6 bases not matched to a gene. Germline V gives CDR1 SGHDN, CDR2 FVKESK. The receptor's source is a human donor in good health. Sequencing input: PBMCs. The rearrangement links TRBV14 to TRBJ2-3, with 7 bases fitting TRBD2. The CDR3 coding sequence is TGTGCCAGCAGCCAAGAACACCCAGCGGGGACAGATACGCAGTATTTT. Its translation is CASSQEHPAGTDTQYF. Full variable domain (missing parts from reference TRBV14 and TRBJ2-3): EAGVTQFPSHSVIEKGQTVTLRCDPISGHDNLYWYRRVMGKEIKFLLHFVKESKQDESGMPNNRFLAERTGGTYSTLKVQPAELEDSGVYFCASSQEHPAGTDTQYFGPGTRLTVL.